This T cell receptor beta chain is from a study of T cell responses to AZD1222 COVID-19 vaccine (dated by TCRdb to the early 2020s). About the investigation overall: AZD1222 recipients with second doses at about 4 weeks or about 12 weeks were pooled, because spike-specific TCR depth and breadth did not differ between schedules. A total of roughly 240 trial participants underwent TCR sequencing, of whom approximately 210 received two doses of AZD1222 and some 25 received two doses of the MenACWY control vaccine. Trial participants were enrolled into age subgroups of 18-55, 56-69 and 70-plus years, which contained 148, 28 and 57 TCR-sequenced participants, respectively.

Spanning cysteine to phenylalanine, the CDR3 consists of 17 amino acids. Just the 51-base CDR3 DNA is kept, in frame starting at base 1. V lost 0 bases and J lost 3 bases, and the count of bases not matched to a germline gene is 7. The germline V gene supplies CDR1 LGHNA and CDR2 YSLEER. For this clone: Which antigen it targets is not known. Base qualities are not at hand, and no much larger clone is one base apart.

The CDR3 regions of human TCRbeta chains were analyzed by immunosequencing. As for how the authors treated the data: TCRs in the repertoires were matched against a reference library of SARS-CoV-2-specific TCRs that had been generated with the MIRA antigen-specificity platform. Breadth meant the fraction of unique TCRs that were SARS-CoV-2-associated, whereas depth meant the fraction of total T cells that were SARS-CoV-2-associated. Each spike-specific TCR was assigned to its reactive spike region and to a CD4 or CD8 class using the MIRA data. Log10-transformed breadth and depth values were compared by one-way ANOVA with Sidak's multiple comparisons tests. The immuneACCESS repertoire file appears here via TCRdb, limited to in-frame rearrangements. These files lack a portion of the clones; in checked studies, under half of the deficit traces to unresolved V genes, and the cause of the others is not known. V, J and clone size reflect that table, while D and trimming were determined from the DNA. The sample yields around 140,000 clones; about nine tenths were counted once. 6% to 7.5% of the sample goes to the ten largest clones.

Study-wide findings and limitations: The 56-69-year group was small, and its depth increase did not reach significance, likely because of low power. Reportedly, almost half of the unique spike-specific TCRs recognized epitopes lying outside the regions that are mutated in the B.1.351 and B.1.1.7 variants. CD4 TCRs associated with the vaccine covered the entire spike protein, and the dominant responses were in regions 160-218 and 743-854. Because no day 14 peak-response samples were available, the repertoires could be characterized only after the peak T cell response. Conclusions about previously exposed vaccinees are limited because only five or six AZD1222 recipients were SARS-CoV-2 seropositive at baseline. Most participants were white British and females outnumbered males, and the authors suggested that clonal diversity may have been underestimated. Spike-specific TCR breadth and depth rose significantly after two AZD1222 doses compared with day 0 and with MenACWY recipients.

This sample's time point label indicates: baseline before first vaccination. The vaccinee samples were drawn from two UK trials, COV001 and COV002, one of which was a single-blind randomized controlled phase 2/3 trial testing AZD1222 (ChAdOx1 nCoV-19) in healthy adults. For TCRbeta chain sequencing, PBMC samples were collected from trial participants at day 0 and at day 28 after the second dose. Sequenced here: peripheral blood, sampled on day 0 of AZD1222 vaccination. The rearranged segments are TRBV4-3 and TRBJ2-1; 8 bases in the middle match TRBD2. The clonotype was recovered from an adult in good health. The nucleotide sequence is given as TGCGCCAGCAGCCAAGAATCAATGGCGGGGGGCTACAATGAGCAGTTCTTC. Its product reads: CASSQESMAGGYNEQFF.